This is a list of T cell receptor beta chains from one sample in a study of T cells in localized non-small cell lung cancer. Sequencing was performed with immunoSEQ multiplex PCR; in TCRdb, only in-frame clones are kept and a portion is missing. The sample includes roughly 39,000 clones, about 87% of them seen just once. This material consisted of peripheral blood, taken before any cancer treatment. Every receptor here comes from a man aged 18 to 49 with stage I lung adenocarcinoma. CDR3s include the opening cysteine and the closing phenylalanine or tryptophan. A D gene is named only where the DNA matches it firmly. For some rows the clone size is stated as once, few or many, or as a class when expanded; others skip it.

clone_size	v_call	j_call	d_call	cdr3_nt	cdr3_aa
.	TRBV12-5	TRBJ2-2	.	TGTGCTAGTGGTTCCCCCCCGGGACTGAACACCGGGGAGCTGTTTTTT	CASGSPPGLNTGELFF
.	TRBV2	TRBJ2-2	.	TGTGCCAGCAGTGTAATGGGGACTCCCGGGGAGCTGTTTTTT	CASSVMGTPGELFF
once	TRBV7-2	TRBJ1-1	TRBD1	TGTGCCAGCAGTCGGGACAGGCGGACTGAAGCTTTCTTT	CASSRDRRTEAFF
.	TRBV6-6	TRBJ2-5	TRBD1	TGTGCCAGCACCATGACAGGGAACGGTGAGACCCAGTACTTC	CASTMTGNGETQYF
.	TRBV6-1	TRBJ2-7	.	TGTGCCAGCAGTGGAGGACGGATTTCCCTCTACGAGCAGTACTTC	CASSGGRISLYEQYF
.	TRBV4-3	TRBJ2-5	.	TGCGCCAGCAGCCAAGACAGGGAGGAGACCCAGTACTTC	CASSQDREETQYF
.	TRBV7-2	TRBJ1-4	TRBD1	TGTGCCAGCAGAGAGTCCGGGACAGGGAATGAAAAACTGTTTTTT	CASRESGTGNEKLFF
.	TRBV21-1	TRBJ2-5	.	TGTGCCAGCAGCCCCCGGGTAGACAGGGTAGGGGAGACCCAGTACTTC	CASSPRVDRVGETQYF
.	TRBV5-1	TRBJ1-2	TRBD1	TGCGCCAGCAGCGGTTCGGGACAGGGACATGGCTACACCTTC	CASSGSGQGHGYTF
.	TRBV19	TRBJ2-3	.	TGTGCCAGTAGTCAGGGGCCGGAAGATACGCAGTATTTT	CASSQGPEDTQYF
once	TRBV4-2	TRBJ1-2	.	TGTGCCAGCAGCCAAGATATAGGGGGGGACTATGGCTACACCTTC	CASSQDIGGDYGYTF
.	TRBV10-3	TRBJ2-3	.	TGTGCCATCAGCCGGGACTCGAGCACAGATACGCAGTATTTT	CAISRDSSTDTQYF
.	TRBV10-3	TRBJ1-1	.	TGTGCCATCAGTGTGGCGGTAAAGGGGAACACTGAAGCTTTCTTT	CAISVAVKGNTEAFF
.	TRBV6-1	TRBJ1-2	.	TGTGCCAGCATGGTTAACAGAGCCTATGGCTACACCTTC	CASMVNRAYGYTF
.	TRBV5-1	TRBJ1-1	.	TGCGCCAGCAGCTTGGAGGGAGGCAGTTCTGAAGCTTTCTTT	CASSLEGGSSEAFF
.	TRBV15	TRBJ1-2	.	TGTGCCACCAGCAGAGACGGATGGTTAGGCTACACCTTC	CATSRDGWLGYTF
few	TRBV7-8	TRBJ2-2	.	TGTGCCACCCTTCCATTTAGCACCGGGGAGCTGTTTTTT	CATLPFSTGELFF
.	TRBV7-9	TRBJ2-7	.	TGTGCCAGCAGCTTCGGGGGGCCCTACGAGCAGTACTTC	CASSFGGPYEQYF
.	TRBV29-1	TRBJ2-4	TRBD2	TGCAGCGTTGAAGAGCCTCGCGGGGGGTTAGACATTCAGTACTTC	CSVEEPRGGLDIQYF
few	TRBV4-1	TRBJ1-1	.	TGCGCCAGCAGCCTAAACAGGGACACTGAAGCTTTCTTT	CASSLNRDTEAFF
.	TRBV5-5	TRBJ2-7	.	TGTGCCAGCAGCTTGGCTCAGGGCTACTACGAGCAGTACTTC	CASSLAQGYYEQYF
.	TRBV5-1	TRBJ1-3	TRBD1	TGCGCCAGCAGCTTGGGACCTCAGGGGGCGGGAAACACCATATATTTT	CASSLGPQGAGNTIYF
.	TRBV7-3	TRBJ2-1	.	TGTGCCAGCAGCCCTAAGGGGGGGGCTTACAATGAGCAGTTCTTC	CASSPKGGAYNEQFF
.	TRBV7-9	TRBJ2-3	TRBD1	TGTGCCAGCAGCTTAGTCTTTACAGGGGAGACAGATACGCAGTATTTT	CASSLVFTGETDTQYF
.	TRBV30	TRBJ1-2	TRBD1	TGTGCCTGGAGTGTCGGACAGGGCTATGGCTACACCTTC	CAWSVGQGYGYTF
once	TRBV10-3	TRBJ2-5	.	TGTGCCATCAGTGAGTCGCCAGAGTGGACCCAGTACTTC	CAISESPEWTQYF
.	TRBV4-3	TRBJ2-2	TRBD2	TGCGCCAGCAGCCAAACCCCTAGCGGGGGGGCGACCGGGGAGCTGTTTTTT	CASSQTPSGGATGELFF
.	TRBV2	TRBJ2-5	.	TGTGCCAGCAGTGAGGGAATTCTCGAGAAGACCCAGTACTTC	CASSEGILEKTQYF
.	TRBV29-1	TRBJ2-1	TRBD2	TGCAGCGTCGCCAATAGCGGGGGGTCCTACAATGAGCAGTTCTTC	CSVANSGGSYNEQFF
.	TRBV19	TRBJ2-2	.	TGTGCCAGTAGTCCCCAGGGTATTAGCGCCGGGGAGCTGTTTTTT	CASSPQGISAGELFF
.	TRBV12-5	TRBJ1-6	.	TGTGCTAGTGGTTCCCCTCATTCACCCCTCCACTTT	CASGSPHSPLHF
few	TRBV7-8	TRBJ2-1	.	TGTGCCAGCAGCTCTTCAGAATACAATGAGCAGTTCTTC	CASSSSEYNEQFF
.	TRBV5-4	TRBJ2-7	TRBD1	TGTGCCAGCAGCCGGACAGGGGGTGCAACCTACGAGCAGTACTTC	CASSRTGGATYEQYF
.	TRBV14	TRBJ2-5	.	TGTGCCAGCAGCCAAGATAGGGCCCAAGAGACCCAGTACTTC	CASSQDRAQETQYF
.	TRBV14	TRBJ1-2	.	TGTGCCAGCAGCCAATTCAGCGCGGGGGACTACAGGTCCGGCGACTATGGCTACACCTTC	CASSQFSAGDYRSGDYGYTF
few	TRBV5-5	TRBJ1-2	.	TGTGCCAGCAGCCCTGGAGACAGCGCCACTACCTATGGCTACACCTTC	CASSPGDSATTYGYTF
.	TRBV5-4	TRBJ2-6	.	TGTGCCAGCAGCTTACGTTCGGCTAGCTCTGGGGCCAACGTCCTGACTTTC	CASSLRSASSGANVLTF
once	TRBV29-1	TRBJ2-7	TRBD1	TGCAGCGGGGGACAGGACTACGAGCAGTACTTC	CSGGQDYEQYF
.	TRBV9	TRBJ2-5	TRBD2	TGTGCCAGCAGCGTAGGGCGGGGGGGCCTGTCACGGACCCAGTACTTC	CASSVGRGGLSRTQYF
.	TRBV5-6	TRBJ2-5	TRBD2	TGTGCCAGCAGTGGGGACGGGACTAGGGTTGGGGAGACCCAGTACTTC	CASSGDGTRVGETQYF
.	TRBV5-1	TRBJ2-2	.	TGCGCCAGCAGCTTGGCCGGAGGGAGGAACACCGGGGAGCTGTTTTTT	CASSLAGGRNTGELFF
.	TRBV4-3	TRBJ1-2	.	TGCGCCAGCAGCCAAGCTCACAGGGAAGCTAACTATGGCTACACCTTC	CASSQAHREANYGYTF
once	TRBV11-2	TRBJ2-3	TRBD2	TGTGCCAGCAGCTTCATCGGGGGGGCCAGCACAGATACGCAGTATTTT	CASSFIGGASTDTQYF
.	TRBV7-3	TRBJ2-7	TRBD1	TGTGCCAGCAGCCTAGGACAGGACGGCTCCTACGAGCAGTACTTC	CASSLGQDGSYEQYF
.	TRBV21-1	TRBJ1-2	.	TGTGCCAGCAGCAAAGGGCACCGGGAACCTTTGTATGGCTACACCTTC	CASSKGHREPLYGYTF
.	TRBV5-1	TRBJ2-6	.	TGCGCCAGCACCATACAATGGAACTCTGGGGCCAACGTCCTGACTTTC	CASTIQWNSGANVLTF
.	TRBV4-1	TRBJ2-1	TRBD2	TGCGCCAGCAGCCTGACTAGCGGGGGACTGAGCTCCTACAATGAGCAGTTCTTC	CASSLTSGGLSSYNEQFF
.	TRBV5-1	TRBJ1-1	TRBD1	TGCGCCAGCAGCCGACAGGGAACTAACACTGAAGCTTTCTTT	CASSRQGTNTEAFF
.	TRBV13	TRBJ1-6	.	TGTGCCAGCAGCTTAGGAAGGTCCTATAATTCACCCCTCCACTTT	CASSLGRSYNSPLHF
.	TRBV28	TRBJ1-4	.	TGTGCCAGCAGTTCCCAGGGGAGTGAAAAACTGTTTTTT	CASSSQGSEKLFF
.	TRBV27	TRBJ2-3	.	TGTGCCAGCAGTGCCTTGACGGTTGCAGATACGCAGTATTTT	CASSALTVADTQYF
.	TRBV2	TRBJ2-5	.	TGTGCCAGCAGTGACACATTCCAAGAGACCCAGTACTTC	CASSDTFQETQYF
once	TRBV28	TRBJ2-7	TRBD1	TGTGCCAGCAGTTCCCCGGGACAGGGTCTCGAGCAGTACTTC	CASSSPGQGLEQYF
.	TRBV19	TRBJ1-6	TRBD1	TGTGCCAGTAGATCTCGGATCGGAGGGGGCGCTTTTTCACCCCTCCACTTT	CASRSRIGGGAFSPLHF
.	TRBV5-1	TRBJ1-1	.	TGCGCCAGCAGCCCCCGGGAGGGGGGACCCTTGGCTTTCTTT	CASSPREGGPLAFF